The 20 T cell receptor beta chains reported below all come from one sample, sequenced in a study of T cell repertoires in cytomegalovirus infection. TCRdb reanalysed the reads using MiXCR and keeps one entry per CDR3 protein. The profile shows about 250,000 distinct CDR3 sequences, about 15% of them singletons. Sequenced sample: CD8+ T cells from PBMCs. These receptors originate from a human donor in good health (CMV status not recorded). Some clones in this sample may be carry-over from other donors' samples.

The J gene is TRBJ2-7, the V gene TRBV20-1; 9 nucleotides match TRBD1. After removal of 3 bases from V and 5 bases from J, the junction contained 17 bases not matched to a gene. Germline assignment: CDR1 DFQATT and CDR2 SNEGSKA (reference sequence). The CDR3 has 17 amino acids. The CDR3 is CSASQKGPGQGSHEQYF. Written as DNA, the CDR3 is TGCAGTGCTAGCCAGAAGGGCCCGGGACAGGGTTCCCACGAGCAGTACTTC.

In this sample, this clonotype turned up a few times. The chain recombines TRBV19 with TRBJ2-7; TRBD2 might be the D (6 bases). The germline V gene has CDR1 LNHDA and CDR2 SQIVND (reference sequence). This CDR3 spans 12 amino acids. Trimming removed 3 bases at V and 12 bases at J, with 15 bases between. The CDR3 nucleotides are TGTGCCAGTAGTATTAGTGGACGGGAGTTGTACTTC. Translating it yields CASSISGRELYF.

This clonotype was found a few times. This rearrangement joins TRBV6-6 to TRBJ2-7; TRBD2 might be the D (5 bases). Germline assignment: CDR1 MNHNY and CDR2 SVGAGI (reference sequence). The CDR3 is 15 amino acids. V shed 4 bases and J shed 3 bases, with 16 bases lying between them. The CDR3 is CASSWRVGLDYEQYF. As DNA, the CDR3 is TGTGCCAGCAGTTGGCGGGTAGGGTTAGACTACGAGCAGTACTTC.

The chain uses TRBV2 and TRBJ1-1; no reliable D call. This CDR3 is built from 16 residues. V dropped 1 base and J dropped 0 bases, with 12 bases sitting between them. Germline V gene data show CDR1 as SNHLY and CDR2 as FYNNEI. The CDR3 bases are TGTGCCAGCAGTGAAGGGAGGGAGGTCATGAACACTGAAGCTTTCTTT. Residues: CASSEGREVMNTEAFF. Combining the CDR3 with reference TRBV2 and TRBJ1-1 gives the whole variable domain EPEVTQTPSHQVTQMGQEVILRCVPISNHLYFYWYRQILGQKVEFLVSFYNNEISEKSEIFDDQFSVERPDGSNFTLKIRSTKLEDSAMYFCASSEGREVMNTEAFFGQGTRLTVV.

The V call is TRBV4-1, the J call TRBJ2-4, with D maybe TRBD2 (6 bases). CDR3 length: 14 residues. Trimming cost V 0 bases and J 10 bases, with 13 bases left between them. The V gene's germline CDR1 is MGHRA and CDR2 YSYEKL. The CDR3 DNA is TGCGCCAGCAGCCAAGAGGGTAGCGGCGGGATTCAGTACTTC. This encodes CASSQEGSGGIQYF.

This clonotype was found many times. This sequence joins TRBV15 and TRBJ1-2; 7 positions agree with TRBD1. The germline CDR1 and CDR2 sequences are LNHNV and YYDKDF (reference sequence). The V gene end was trimmed by 3 bases and the J gene end by 6 bases; junction bases not matched to a gene: 4. The CDR3 runs 13 residues. This chain's CDR3 is CATSRRQGDGYTF. Written as DNA, the CDR3 is TGTGCCACCAGCAGGAGACAGGGTGATGGCTACACCTTC. The complete variable domain, with remaining parts taken from reference TRBV15 and TRBJ1-2, reads DAMVIQNPRYQVTQFGKPVTLSCSQTLNHNVMYWYQQKSSQAPKLLFHYYDKDFNNEADTPDNFQSRRPNTSFCFLDIRSPGLGDTAMYLCATSRRQGDGYTFGSGTRLTVV.

This clonotype appeared a few times. The V gene is TRBV12-3 or TRBV12-4, the J gene TRBJ1-6; no reliable D call. Trimming removed 1 base from V and 14 bases from J, with 9 bases in between. The CDR3 sequence is 12 residues long. CDR3 sequence: CASSLGLLSLHF. DNA for the CDR3: TGTGCCAGCAGTTTAGGGCTTCTATCCCTCCACTTT.

This clonotype turned up a few times. The gene calls are TRBV2 and TRBJ2-7; no firm D call. Per germline, CDR1 SNHLY and CDR2 FYNNEI. V was shortened by 2 bases and J by 7 bases, with 12 bases between the two germline ends. This CDR3 is 13 amino acids long. The CDR3 is CASSERLVREQYF. In nucleotides, the CDR3 is TGTGCCAGCAGTGAACGATTGGTACGGGAGCAGTACTTC.

The V gene is TRBV13, the J gene TRBJ1-2; no reliable D call. This CDR3 is 11 amino acids long. Trimming stripped 6 bases from V and 8 bases from J, with 10 bases between. Germline V lookup: CDR1 PRHDT, CDR2 FYEKMQ (reference sequence). The DNA for the CDR3 is TGTGCCAGCAGTTCCGCCGGGGGCTACACCTTC. Its protein product is CASSSAGGYTF.

V is TRBV4-1 and J is TRBJ2-7; 8 nucleotides align to TRBD1. Per the germline V gene, CDR1 is MGHRA and CDR2 is YSYEKL. The CDR3 covers 15 residues. V trimming: 0 bases; J trimming: 2 bases; junction bases outside the gene matches: 3. CDR3 residues: CASSQDGTGTYEQYF. The CDR3 DNA is TGCGCCAGCAGCCAAGATGGGACAGGCACCTACGAGCAGTACTTC.

This clonotype was seen at least ten times. This chain links TRBV7-2 with TRBJ1-1; D may be TRBD1 (6 bases). The CDR3 runs to 16 residues. In germline, CDR1 is SGHTA, CDR2 FQGNSA. Trimming removed 5 bases from V and 2 bases from J, with 18 bases in between. The CDR3 DNA follows: TGTGCCAGCAGCCCCTACCAGGGGTTTGGAAACACTGAAGCTTTCTTT. Translated, it gives CASSPYQGFGNTEAFF.

This clonotype occurred a few times. The chain has TRBV7-6 and TRBJ2-2, with TRBD1 matching 8 bases. Germline V gene lookup returns CDR1 SGHVS and CDR2 FNYEAQ. The CDR3 covers 19 residues. The ends lost 5 bases at V and 0 bases at J; junction bases unmatched: 14. Here the CDR3 DNA reads TGTGCCAGCAGCCTCCATTTAGGAGGACAGGGATCGAACACCGGGGAGCTGTTTTTT. Residues: CASSLHLGGQGSNTGELFF. Filled out from reference TRBV7-6 and TRBJ2-2, the complete variable domain reads GAGVSQSPRYKVTKRGQDVALRCDPISGHVSLYWYRQALGQGPEFLTYFNYEAQQDKSGLPNDRFSAERPEGSISTLTIQRTEQRDSAMYRCASSLHLGGQGSNTGELFFGEGSRLTVL.

This clonotype came up many times. The rearrangement links TRBV7-6 to TRBJ2-2; D is possibly TRBD2 (6 bases). Per the germline V gene, CDR1 is SGHVS and CDR2 is FNYEAQ. Trimming took off 1 base at V and 4 bases at J, with 10 bases between the two ends. There are 15 residues in the CDR3. CDR3 residues: CASSLVEGGTGELFF. In DNA, the CDR3 is TGTGCCAGCAGCTTAGTCGAGGGAGGCACCGGGGAGCTGTTTTTT.

This clonotype came up many times. The rearrangement links TRBV7-2 to TRBJ1-1; the D is unclear. V was pared by 1 base and J by 1 base, with 7 bases between. The germline V gene encodes CDR1 SGHTA and CDR2 FQGNSA. CDR3 size: 14 residues. The CDR3 sequence is CASSLVPGNTEAFF. The CDR3 bases are TGTGCCAGCAGCTTAGTACCAGGGAACACTGAAGCTTTCTTT.

This clonotype has just a few counts. The rearrangement links TRBV7-9 to TRBJ2-3, with D perhaps matching TRBD2 (6 bases). The CDR3 has 15 residues. In germline, CDR1 is SEHNR, CDR2 FQNEAQ (reference sequence). Trimming shortened V by 11 bases and J by 1 base, and 19 bases separated the two germline ends. The CDR3 region is CASHKEAGGTDTQYF. The CDR3 nucleotides read TGTGCCTCCCACAAAGAAGCGGGCGGCACAGATACGCAGTATTTT.

This clonotype was seen only a few times. The rearrangement links TRBV7-9 to TRBJ2-1; perhaps TRBD1 as D (6 bases). Trimming cost V 5 bases and J 5 bases, with 19 bases left between them. The CDR3 contains 16 residues. CDR1 and CDR2 from the germline V gene are SEHNR and FQNEAQ (reference sequence). Written as DNA, the CDR3 is TGTGCCAGCAGCCAGAACAGGGAACCTATTCACAATGAGCAGTTCTTC. This codes for CASSQNREPIHNEQFF.

This clonotype was recorded at least ten times. The chain carries TRBV7-8 and TRBJ2-7; 7 bases match TRBD1. This CDR3 region has 15 residues. The germline gives CDR1 SGHVS, CDR2 FQNEAQ. The V gene end was trimmed by 6 bases and the J gene end by 0 bases; junction bases not matched to a gene: 8. The CDR3 is CASRAGQASSYEQYF. As DNA, the CDR3 is TGTGCCAGCAGAGCCGGACAGGCCTCCTCCTACGAGCAGTACTTC.

The chain links TRBV27 to TRBJ2-1; tentative D call: TRBD1 (6 bases). The length of the CDR3 is 13 residues. Looked up from germline, CDR1 is MNHEY and CDR2 is SMNVEV (reference sequence). Trimming pared 5 bases from V and 10 bases from J, leaving 15 bases between. CDR3 DNA sequence: TGTGCCAGCAGTCAGCTTGGGGGCGACGAGCAGTTCTTC. Translating it yields CASSQLGGDEQFF.

This clonotype has more than one count but fewer than ten. The chain carries TRBV6-2 or TRBV6-3 and TRBJ2-3; D gene uncertain. Deletions cut 0 bases from V and 0 bases from J, with 13 bases between. Looked up from germline, CDR1 is MNHEY and CDR2 is SVGEGT. The CDR3 consists of 17 residues. The CDR3 region is CASSYSTWLYSTDTQYF. CDR3 nucleotides: TGTGCCAGCAGTTACTCGACATGGCTGTATAGCACAGATACGCAGTATTTT.

This clonotype was picked up a small number of times. J is TRBJ1-3 and V is TRBV10-3; 7 bases fit TRBD1. Per germline, CDR1 ENHRY and CDR2 SYGVKD. The CDR3 totals 16 residues. V gave up 2 bases and J gave up 4 bases; unmatched junction bases: 8. In DNA form, the CDR3 reads TGTGCCATCAGTGAGCCAATACAGGGGACGGGAAACACCATATATTTT. Translating it yields CAISEPIQGTGNTIYF.